These T cell receptor beta chains were read from a single sample in a study of cytomegalovirus exposure and HLA in healthy donors. Assay used: immunoSEQ multiplex PCR; TCRdb lists only in-frame clones, some missing. There are around 150,000 clones in the sample; roughly 76% occur only once, and over 10% lies in the top ten. Sample: PBMCs. Source of these receptors: a woman aged 50 to 60 in good health and CMV-seronegative. CDR3s include the opening cysteine and the closing phenylalanine or tryptophan. Fields, in order: J gene, D gene, V gene, clone size, CDR3 DNA, CDR3 protein. The D gene is left open where the match is weak. The size field is filled for only some rows; it gives once, few, many or a size class.

J: TRBJ1-6
D: -
V: TRBV20-1
size: -
DNA: TGCAGTGCTAGCGGCGGGGGTGGCCTCCACTTT
CDR3: CSASGGGGLHF

J: TRBJ2-3
D: -
V: TRBV7-2
size: -
DNA: TGTGCCAGCAGCTTAGGAGGGTATACGCAGTATTTT
CDR3: CASSLGGYTQYF

J: TRBJ1-3
D: -
V: TRBV13
size: -
DNA: TGTGCCAGCAGCTTAGGCGGCAGGGTAGGTGGAAACACCATATATTTT
CDR3: CASSLGGRVGGNTIYF

J: TRBJ2-7
D: TRBD1
V: TRBV5-1
size: few
DNA: TGCGCCAGCAGCTTACAGGGGGATTACTCCTACGAGCAGTACTTC
CDR3: CASSLQGDYSYEQYF

J: TRBJ2-3
D: TRBD2
V: TRBV7-3
size: -
DNA: TGTGCCAGCAGCTTGGGAGGGAAGGAAACAGATACGCAGTATTTT
CDR3: CASSLGGKETDTQYF

J: TRBJ2-2
D: -
V: TRBV2
size: -
DNA: TGTGCCAGCAGTGAAACTCGGGGCACCGGGGAGCTGTTTTTT
CDR3: CASSETRGTGELFF

J: TRBJ1-3
D: -
V: TRBV2
size: -
DNA: TGTGCCAGCAGTCGACCAGGGTCTGGAAACACCATATATTTT
CDR3: CASSRPGSGNTIYF

J: TRBJ2-1
D: TRBD2
V: TRBV7-2
size: -
DNA: TGTGCCAGCAGCCCGCGGACTAGCGGGAGTATCGATGAGCAGTTCTTC
CDR3: CASSPRTSGSIDEQFF

J: TRBJ2-5
D: -
V: TRBV7-6
size: -
DNA: TGTGCCAGCAGCTCCAGAGGGGGGGAACAAGAGACCCAGTACTTC
CDR3: CASSSRGGEQETQYF

J: TRBJ2-1
D: -
V: TRBV10-3
size: -
DNA: TGTGCCATCAGTGATTTGCTAGCGAGCAATGAGCAGTTCTTC
CDR3: CAISDLLASNEQFF

J: TRBJ2-7
D: TRBD1
V: TRBV30
size: -
DNA: TGTGCCTGGAGTGCAATCGGGACAGCAGCCTACGAGCAGTACTTC
CDR3: CAWSAIGTAAYEQYF

J: TRBJ2-7
D: -
V: TRBV9
size: -
DNA: TGTGCCAGCAGCGCAGGAGGAGGGACGGCTTCCTACGAGCAGTACTTC
CDR3: CASSAGGGTASYEQYF

J: TRBJ1-1
D: TRBD1
V: TRBV7-7
size: -
DNA: TGTGCCAGCAGTTCACGGGGACAGCCCATGAACACTGAAGCTTTCTTT
CDR3: CASSSRGQPMNTEAFF

J: TRBJ2-5
D: TRBD2
V: TRBV7-8
size: -
DNA: TGTGCCAGCAGCTTAGGTCGCGGGAGCGATGAGACCCAGTACTTC
CDR3: CASSLGRGSDETQYF

J: TRBJ2-7
D: -
V: TRBV5-6
size: -
DNA: TGTGCCAGCAGCTTGGGCCAGTACTACGAGCAGTACTTC
CDR3: CASSLGQYYEQYF

J: TRBJ1-5
D: -
V: TRBV5-6
size: -
DNA: TGTGCCAGCAGCTTGGCCGCAGGGCGACAGCCCCAGCATTTT
CDR3: CASSLAAGRQPQHF

J: TRBJ1-3
D: TRBD1
V: TRBV19
size: -
DNA: TGTGCCAGTATGGTCTGGTCAGGGGGCTCTGGAAACACCATATATTTT
CDR3: CASMVWSGGSGNTIYF

J: TRBJ1-6
D: -
V: TRBV15
size: -
DNA: TGTGCCACCAGCAGAGACATCAATTCACCCCTCCACTTT
CDR3: CATSRDINSPLHF

J: TRBJ2-2
D: -
V: TRBV6-6
size: medium-sized
DNA: TGTGCCAGCACAACGAACACCGGGGAGCTGTTTTTT
CDR3: CASTTNTGELFF

J: TRBJ1-6
D: -
V: TRBV5-6
size: -
DNA: TGTGCCAGCAGCTTGAGCGGGAGCTATAATTCACCCCTCCACTTT
CDR3: CASSLSGSYNSPLHF

J: TRBJ2-7
D: TRBD2
V: TRBV6-4
size: -
DNA: TGTGCCAGCAGTGACTCGGCGGGACTAGCGGGAGCCCCGAGCTCCTACGAGCAGTACTTC
CDR3: CASSDSAGLAGAPSSYEQYF

J: TRBJ2-7
D: -
V: TRBV6-6
size: -
DNA: TGTGCCAGCACCAGGGGAGGGACACCGTTCTACGAGCAGTACTTC
CDR3: CASTRGGTPFYEQYF

J: TRBJ2-7
D: TRBD1
V: TRBV7-9
size: -
DNA: TGTGCCAGCAGCTTGTTCCCGGGACAGGGGGAAAGCTCCTACGAGCAGTACTTC
CDR3: CASSLFPGQGESSYEQYF

J: TRBJ1-1
D: TRBD1
V: TRBV29-1
size: -
DNA: TGCAGCGTACGCCCGGGACAGGGGTACACTGAAGCTTTCTTT
CDR3: CSVRPGQGYTEAFF

J: TRBJ1-1
D: -
V: TRBV4-3
size: -
DNA: TGCGCCAGCAGCCAAGATCCTACGGGGAGCACTGAAGCTTTCTTT
CDR3: CASSQDPTGSTEAFF

J: TRBJ2-5
D: TRBD2
V: TRBV5-1
size: -
DNA: TGCGCCAGCAGCTTGGGAGGGGAGGGGATAGCAGAGACCCAGTACTTC
CDR3: CASSLGGEGIAETQYF

J: TRBJ1-1
D: -
V: TRBV7-8
size: -
DNA: TGTGCCAGCAGCTTAGACAGGGTGAACACTGAAGCTTTCTTT
CDR3: CASSLDRVNTEAFF

J: TRBJ2-7
D: TRBD1
V: TRBV5-4
size: -
DNA: TGTGCCAGCAGCTTACAGGGGTTGGACGAGCAGTACTTC
CDR3: CASSLQGLDEQYF

J: TRBJ2-3
D: TRBD2
V: TRBV9
size: -
DNA: TGTGCCAGCAGCGCGGGGACTAGCGGCACCCTAGATACGCAGTATTTT
CDR3: CASSAGTSGTLDTQYF

J: TRBJ1-2
D: TRBD1
V: TRBV2
size: -
DNA: TGTGCCAGCAGTCCGGACAGGGCTGTAACCTTC
CDR3: CASSPDRAVTF

J: TRBJ2-7
D: TRBD1
V: TRBV28
size: few
DNA: TGTGCCAGCAGACTGACAGGGACCGGTTACTACGAGCAGTACTTC
CDR3: CASRLTGTGYYEQYF

J: TRBJ2-1
D: -
V: TRBV14
size: -
DNA: TGTGCCAGCAGCCACCTATTTGAAAATGAGCAGTTCTTC
CDR3: CASSHLFENEQFF

J: TRBJ2-1
D: -
V: TRBV5-4
size: few
DNA: TGTGCCAGCAGCGCAGGCTCGGGGGTCTCCTACAATGAGCAGTTCTTC
CDR3: CASSAGSGVSYNEQFF

J: TRBJ2-1
D: -
V: TRBV4-1
size: -
DNA: TGCGCCAGCAGCCAGCGGACTTGGAATGAGCAGTTCTTC
CDR3: CASSQRTWNEQFF

J: TRBJ2-7
D: TRBD1
V: TRBV30
size: -
DNA: TGTGCCTGGACTGGGACAGGGGCAGGCGAGCAGTACTTC
CDR3: CAWTGTGAGEQYF

J: TRBJ1-1
D: TRBD1
V: TRBV7-9
size: -
DNA: TGTGCCAGCAGCTCCGGGACAGGGGGTCCGGATACTGAAGCTTTCTTT
CDR3: CASSSGTGGPDTEAFF

J: TRBJ1-2
D: TRBD1
V: TRBV9
size: -
DNA: TGTGCCAGCAGCGTAGAATGGACAGGGGATGGCTACACCTTC
CDR3: CASSVEWTGDGYTF

J: TRBJ2-3
D: TRBD1
V: TRBV19
size: -
DNA: TGTGCCAGTAGTATTGATACGGGACAGGGGTACACAGATACGCAGTATTTT
CDR3: CASSIDTGQGYTDTQYF

J: TRBJ1-4
D: -
V: TRBV29-1
size: once
DNA: TGCAGCGTTGGGTCATTAACGGGGAATGAAAAACTGTTTTTT
CDR3: CSVGSLTGNEKLFF

J: TRBJ1-1
D: -
V: TRBV6-1
size: -
DNA: TGTGCCAGCAAGGCAGGGTTGAACACTGAAGCTTTCTTT
CDR3: CASKAGLNTEAFF

J: TRBJ2-7
D: TRBD1
V: TRBV5-4
size: -
DNA: TGTGCCAGCAGCTTTCGGGGCAGGGGGCAGGACGAGCAGTACTTC
CDR3: CASSFRGRGQDEQYF

J: TRBJ1-2
D: -
V: TRBV28
size: -
DNA: TGTGCCAGCAGTTCCCCGGGGGACTCTAACTATGGCTACACCTTC
CDR3: CASSSPGDSNYGYTF

J: TRBJ2-7
D: -
V: TRBV4-2
size: -
DNA: TGTGCCAGCAGCCAAGTCGGCGCAGGGGAACCCTACGAGCAGTACTTC
CDR3: CASSQVGAGEPYEQYF

J: TRBJ1-2
D: -
V: TRBV11-2
size: few
DNA: TGTGCCAGCAGCTTTAGGGGGGGCTTGTCTAATGGCTACACCTTC
CDR3: CASSFRGGLSNGYTF

J: TRBJ2-2
D: -
V: TRBV11-2
size: once
DNA: TGTGCCAGCAGCTTCCTTCGGGTGAACACCGGGGAGCTGTTTTTT
CDR3: CASSFLRVNTGELFF

J: TRBJ2-1
D: TRBD1
V: TRBV7-9
size: -
DNA: TGTTCCAGCAGCCCTGACAGGGGCTCCTACAATGAGCAGTTCTTC
CDR3: CSSSPDRGSYNEQFF

J: TRBJ1-1
D: TRBD1
V: TRBV5-1
size: -
DNA: TGCGCCAGCAGCGACCTCCGGACAGGGGAAGGTCACACTGAAGCTTTCTTT
CDR3: CASSDLRTGEGHTEAFF

J: TRBJ1-3
D: -
V: TRBV9
size: -
DNA: TGTGCCAGCAGCCCCTCAGTGGCAGGGTGGGGAAACACCATATATTTT
CDR3: CASSPSVAGWGNTIYF

J: TRBJ1-2
D: TRBD1
V: TRBV4-3
size: -
DNA: TGCGCCAGCAGCCAAGGACAGGGCACTCCTGGCTACACCTTC
CDR3: CASSQGQGTPGYTF

J: TRBJ2-7
D: -
V: TRBV6-5
size: -
DNA: TGTGCCAGCAGTTACTCTGGGGGGACAGCCTACGAGCAGTACTTC
CDR3: CASSYSGGTAYEQYF